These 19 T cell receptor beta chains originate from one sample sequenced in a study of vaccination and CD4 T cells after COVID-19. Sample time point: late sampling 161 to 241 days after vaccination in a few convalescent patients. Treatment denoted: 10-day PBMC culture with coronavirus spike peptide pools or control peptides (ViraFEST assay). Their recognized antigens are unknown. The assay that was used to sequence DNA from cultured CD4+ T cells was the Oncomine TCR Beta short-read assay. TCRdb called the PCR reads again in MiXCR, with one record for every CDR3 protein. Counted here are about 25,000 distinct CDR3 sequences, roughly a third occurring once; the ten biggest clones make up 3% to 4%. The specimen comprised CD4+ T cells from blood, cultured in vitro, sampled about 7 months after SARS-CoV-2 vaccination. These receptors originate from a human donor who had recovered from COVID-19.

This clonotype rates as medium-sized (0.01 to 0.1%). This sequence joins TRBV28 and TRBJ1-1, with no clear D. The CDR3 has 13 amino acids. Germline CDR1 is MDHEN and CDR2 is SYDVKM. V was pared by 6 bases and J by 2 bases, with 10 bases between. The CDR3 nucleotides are TGTGCCAGCAGATTAGACGGTAACACTGAAGCTTTCTTT. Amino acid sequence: CASRLDGNTEAFF.

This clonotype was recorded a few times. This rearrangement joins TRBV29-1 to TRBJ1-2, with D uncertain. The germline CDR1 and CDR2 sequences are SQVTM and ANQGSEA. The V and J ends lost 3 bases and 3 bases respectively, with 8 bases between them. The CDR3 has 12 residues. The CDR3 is CSVEGRYYGYTF. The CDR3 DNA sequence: TGCAGCGTTGAGGGCAGGTACTATGGCTACACCTTC.

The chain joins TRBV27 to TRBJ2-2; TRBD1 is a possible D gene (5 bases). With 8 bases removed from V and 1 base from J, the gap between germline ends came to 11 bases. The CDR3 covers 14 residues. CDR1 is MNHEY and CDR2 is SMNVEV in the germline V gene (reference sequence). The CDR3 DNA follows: TGTGCCAGCCGTGGACAAGTGAACACCGGGGAGCTGTTTTTT. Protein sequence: CASRGQVNTGELFF.

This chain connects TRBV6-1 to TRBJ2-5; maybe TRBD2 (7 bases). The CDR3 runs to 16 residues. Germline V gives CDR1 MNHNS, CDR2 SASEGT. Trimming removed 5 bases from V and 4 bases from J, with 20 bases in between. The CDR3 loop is CASSTGWAGVSETQYF. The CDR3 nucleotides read TGTGCCAGCAGTACAGGGTGGGCGGGAGTTTCAGAGACCCAGTACTTC.

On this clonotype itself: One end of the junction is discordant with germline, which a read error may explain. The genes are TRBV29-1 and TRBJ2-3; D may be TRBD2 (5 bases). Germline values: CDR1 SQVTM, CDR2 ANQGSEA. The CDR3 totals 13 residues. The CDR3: CSVSTRDPDPQYF. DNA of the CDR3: TGCAGCGTTAGTACTAGAGACCCAGATCCGCAGTATTTT.

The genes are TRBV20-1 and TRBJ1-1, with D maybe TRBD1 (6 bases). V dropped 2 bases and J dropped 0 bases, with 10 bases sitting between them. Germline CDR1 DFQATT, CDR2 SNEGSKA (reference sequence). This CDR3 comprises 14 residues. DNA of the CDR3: TGCAGTGCTAGATCCGGGGGCATGAACACTGAAGCTTTCTTT. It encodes CSARSGGMNTEAFF.

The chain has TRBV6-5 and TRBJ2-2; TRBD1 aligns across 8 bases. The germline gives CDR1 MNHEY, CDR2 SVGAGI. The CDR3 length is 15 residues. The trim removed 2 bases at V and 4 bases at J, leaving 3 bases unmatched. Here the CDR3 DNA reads TGTGCCAGCAGTTACACCCAGGGGGCCACCGGGGAGCTGTTTTTT. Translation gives CASSYTQGATGELFF.

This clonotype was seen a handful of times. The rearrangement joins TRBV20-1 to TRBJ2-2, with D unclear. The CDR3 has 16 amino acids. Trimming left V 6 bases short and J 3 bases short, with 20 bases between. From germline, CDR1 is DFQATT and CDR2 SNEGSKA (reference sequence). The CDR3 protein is CSARLRSWGYTGELFF. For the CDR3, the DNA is TGCAGTGCCAGGCTTAGATCGTGGGGATACACCGGGGAGCTGTTTTTT.

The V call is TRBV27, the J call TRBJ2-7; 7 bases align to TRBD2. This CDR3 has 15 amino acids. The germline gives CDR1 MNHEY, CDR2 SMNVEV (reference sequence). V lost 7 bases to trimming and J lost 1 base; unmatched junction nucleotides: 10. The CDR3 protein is CASNGAASGSYEQYF. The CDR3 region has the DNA TGTGCCAGCAATGGCGCGGCTAGCGGTTCCTACGAGCAGTACTTC.

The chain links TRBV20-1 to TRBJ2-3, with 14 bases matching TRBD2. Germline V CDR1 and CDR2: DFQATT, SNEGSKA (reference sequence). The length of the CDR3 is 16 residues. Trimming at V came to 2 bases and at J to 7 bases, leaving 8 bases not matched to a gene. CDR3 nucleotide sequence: TGCAGTGCTAGACAAACCGGGACTAGCGGGAGATATACGCAGTATTTT. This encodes CSARQTGTSGRYTQYF.

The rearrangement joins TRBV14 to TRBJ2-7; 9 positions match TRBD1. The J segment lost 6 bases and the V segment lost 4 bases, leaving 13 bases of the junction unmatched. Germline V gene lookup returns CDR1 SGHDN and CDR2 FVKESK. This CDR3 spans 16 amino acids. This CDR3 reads CASSPPDRGALSEQYF. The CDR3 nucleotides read TGTGCCAGCAGCCCTCCCGACAGGGGGGCTCTCTCCGAGCAGTACTTC.

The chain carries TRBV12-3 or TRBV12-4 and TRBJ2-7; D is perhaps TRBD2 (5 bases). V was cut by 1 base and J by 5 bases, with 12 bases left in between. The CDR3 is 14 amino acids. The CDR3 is CASSLGVSGNEQYF. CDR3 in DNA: TGTGCCAGCAGTTTAGGGGTTTCGGGAAACGAGCAGTACTTC.

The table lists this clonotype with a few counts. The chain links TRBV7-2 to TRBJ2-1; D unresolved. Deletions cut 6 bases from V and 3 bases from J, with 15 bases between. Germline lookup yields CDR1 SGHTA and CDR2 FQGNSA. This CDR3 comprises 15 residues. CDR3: CASRPTVQSYNEQFF. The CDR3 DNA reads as TGTGCCAGCAGACCAACGGTACAGAGCTACAATGAGCAGTTCTTC.

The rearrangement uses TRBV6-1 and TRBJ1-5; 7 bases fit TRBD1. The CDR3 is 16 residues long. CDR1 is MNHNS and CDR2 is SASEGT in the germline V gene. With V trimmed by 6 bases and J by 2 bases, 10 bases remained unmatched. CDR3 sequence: CASSPGGVRGNQPQHF. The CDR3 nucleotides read TGTGCCAGCAGCCCAGGGGGGGTAAGGGGCAATCAGCCCCAGCATTTT.

CDR3 in DNA: TGTGCCAGCACTCCCGGGACACACAACACCGGGGAGCTGTTTTTT. Protein sequence: CASTPGTHNTGELFF. The chain has TRBV27 and TRBJ2-2, with D maybe TRBD1 (6 bases). Germline V gene lookup returns CDR1 MNHEY and CDR2 SMNVEV (reference sequence). This CDR3 has 15 amino acids. V shed 7 bases and J shed 2 bases, with 14 bases lying between them.

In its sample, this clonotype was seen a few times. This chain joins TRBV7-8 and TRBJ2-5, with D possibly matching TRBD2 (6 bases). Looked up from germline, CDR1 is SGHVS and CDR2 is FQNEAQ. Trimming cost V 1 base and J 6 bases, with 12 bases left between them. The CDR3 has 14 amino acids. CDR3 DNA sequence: TGTGCCAGCAGCTTAGGACGGGAGTACAAGACCCAGTACTTC. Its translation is CASSLGREYKTQYF.

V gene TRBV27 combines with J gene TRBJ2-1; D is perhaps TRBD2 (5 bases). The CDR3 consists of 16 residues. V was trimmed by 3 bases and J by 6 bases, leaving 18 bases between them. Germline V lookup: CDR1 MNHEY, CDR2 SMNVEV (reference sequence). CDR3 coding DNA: TGTGCCAGCAGTTTTGGAGCTGTAGGACTCCCCAATGAGCAGTTCTTC. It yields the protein CASSFGAVGLPNEQFF.

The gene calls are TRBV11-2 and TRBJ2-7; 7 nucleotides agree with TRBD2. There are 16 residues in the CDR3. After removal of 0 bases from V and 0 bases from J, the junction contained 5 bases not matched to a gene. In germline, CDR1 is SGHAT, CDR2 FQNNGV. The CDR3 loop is CASSLEAGGSSYEQYF. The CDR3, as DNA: TGTGCCAGCAGCTTAGAGGCCGGCGGGAGCTCCTACGAGCAGTACTTC.

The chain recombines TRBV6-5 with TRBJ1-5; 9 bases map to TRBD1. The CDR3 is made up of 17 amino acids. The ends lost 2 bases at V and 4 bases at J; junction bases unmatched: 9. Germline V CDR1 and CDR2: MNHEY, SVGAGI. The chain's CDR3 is CASSYTTMDRGNQPQHF. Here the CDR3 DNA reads TGTGCCAGCAGTTACACCACTATGGACAGGGGAAATCAGCCCCAGCATTTT.